A single sample is the source of the 21 T cell receptor beta chains below, sequenced in a study of monozygotic twins with inflammatory bowel disease. From the 5' RACE reads, TCRdb lists one entry per CDR3 protein and no DNA. The sample table sets out 85,000 to 110,000 distinct CDR3 sequences. The specimen sequenced was blood. All receptors derive from a human donor with ulcerative colitis or Crohn's disease, or a healthy co-twin of an affected twin (not recorded which).

This sequence joins TRBV20-1 and TRBJ2-1; TCRdb indicates TRBD1, and absent DNA this call remains unverified. Germline loops: CDR1 DFQATT, CDR2 SNEGSKA (reference sequence). CDR3 size: 14 residues. The CDR3 is CSAQEGQGTNEQFF.

The chain recombines TRBV15 with TRBJ1-5; no DNA is available, so the TRBD1 call from TCRdb remains unchecked. Germline CDR1 is LNHNV and CDR2 is YYDKDF (reference sequence). This CDR3 region has 14 residues. CDR3 sequence: CATSRVGTEQPQHF.

The V and J genes are TRBV11-2 and TRBJ2-5; TCRdb designates TRBD1, a call that cannot be tested without DNA. CDR3 length: 15 residues. Germline CDR1 is SGHAT and CDR2 is FQNNGV. CDR3 sequence reads: CASRPQGAAKETQYF.

The chain couples TRBV7-2 to TRBJ2-7; TCRdb's assignment of TRBD1 cannot be checked, as there is no DNA. From germline, CDR1 is SGHTA and CDR2 FQGNSA. The CDR3 loop spans 12 amino acids. CDR3 protein: CASSLGHSEQYF.

The chain couples TRBV5-1 to TRBJ2-1; no DNA is available, so the TRBD1 call from TCRdb remains unchecked. The length of the CDR3 is 15 residues. Germline CDR1 and CDR2: SGHRS and YFSETQ. The CDR3 sequence is CASRHETGVLNEQFF.

The gene calls are TRBV5-1 and TRBJ2-3; TCRdb's D call, TRBD1, is unchecked because there is no DNA. CDR1 SGHRS and CDR2 YFSETQ come from the germline V gene. CDR3 length equals 16 residues. CDR3 sequence reads: CASSLEGQGSTDTQYF. Complete variable domain (other parts from reference TRBV5-1 and TRBJ2-3): KAGVTQTPRYLIKTRGQQVTLSCSPISGHRSVSWYQQTPGQGLQFLFEYFSETQRNKGNFPGRFSGRQFSNSRSEMNVSTLELGDSALYLCASSLEGQGSTDTQYFGPGTRLTVL.

The chain uses TRBV28 and TRBJ2-7; the TCRdb call, TRBD1, lacks DNA for checking. CDR1 and CDR2 (germline): MDHEN, SYDVKM. The CDR3 spans 15 residues. The CDR3 sequence is CASSLTPDGPYEQYF.

The chain carries TRBV12-3 or TRBV12-4 and TRBJ2-7. This CDR3 has 12 amino acids. CDR3 sequence: CASQEDSYEQYF.

The rearrangement links TRBV29-1 to TRBJ2-4; TCRdb's D gene call, TRBD2, goes unchecked for lack of DNA. Germline V lookup: CDR1 SQVTM, CDR2 ANQGSEA. This CDR3 comprises 17 residues. CDR3: CSVDEGWGGTAKNIQYF.

V is TRBV27 and J is TRBJ2-2; TCRdb selects TRBD1, and the lack of DNA leaves this call unchecked. The germline gives CDR1 MNHEY, CDR2 SMNVEV (reference sequence). The CDR3 loop spans 14 amino acids. The CDR3 loop is CASKLGHNTGELFF.

The chain combines TRBV19 with TRBJ1-4. The CDR3 covers 15 residues. Germline V lookup: CDR1 LNHDA, CDR2 SQIVND (reference sequence). CDR3 protein: CASSKATPLDEKLFF.

The rearrangement uses TRBV27 and TRBJ2-7; without DNA, the TCRdb call of TRBD1 cannot be checked. CDR1 is MNHEY, CDR2 SMNVEV, per germline (reference sequence). The CDR3 consists of 13 residues. CDR3 region: CASSLQGSYEQYF.

The J gene is TRBJ1-1, the V gene TRBV7-2; TCRdb's D call of TRBD1 is untestable without DNA. Germline V gives CDR1 SGHTA, CDR2 FQGNSA. The CDR3 runs to 13 residues. CDR3 amino acids: CASTFTGGTEAFF.

The V call is TRBV5-1, the J call TRBJ2-2. CDR3 length equals 14 residues. Germline values: CDR1 SGHRS, CDR2 YFSETQ. The CDR3 sequence is CASSTTANTGELFF.

The chain uses TRBV5-5 and TRBJ2-4; TCRdb indicates TRBD1, and absent DNA this call remains unverified. Germline V lookup: CDR1 SGHKS, CDR2 YYEKEE (reference sequence). The CDR3 spans 14 residues. The CDR3 spells CASSRQGRLNIQYF.

This rearrangement joins TRBV11-3 to TRBJ2-1. The length of the CDR3 is 13 residues. Germline CDR1 SGHNT, CDR2 YENEEA. This CDR3 is CASSLEFGNEQFF.

The chain is built from TRBV6-6 and TRBJ1-4. The germline V gene has CDR1 MNHNY and CDR2 SVGAGI (reference sequence). The CDR3 consists of 14 residues. The CDR3 is CASRGWTTNEKLFF.

The chain employs TRBV28 and TRBJ1-2; TCRdb's D call of TRBD1 is untestable without DNA. The CDR3 has 14 residues. Germline V gene lookup returns CDR1 MDHEN and CDR2 SYDVKM. The CDR3 spells CASSLPGEDYGYTF.

This chain links TRBV28 with TRBJ2-6; TCRdb calls TRBD1, which cannot be checked without DNA. The length of the CDR3 is 17 residues. Germline CDR1 reads MDHEN; CDR2 reads SYDVKM. The CDR3: CASSSGTGEPGANVLTF.

This chain connects TRBV18 to TRBJ2-7; the TCRdb D gene call, TRBD2, has no DNA to confirm it. Germline V gene sequence: CDR1 KGHSH, CDR2 LQKENI. This CDR3 is built from 19 residues. CDR3 sequence: CASSRQGIGTSGRTLEQYF.

The CDR3 sequence is CASSTSGTRGDTQYF. The chain carries TRBV28 and TRBJ2-3; as DNA is missing, the TRBD2 call by TCRdb cannot be tested. Per germline, CDR1 MDHEN and CDR2 SYDVKM. CDR3 length: 15 residues.